This T cell receptor (beta chain) was documented in a study of CD8+ T cells in alopecia areata. Study context: The study gave treated patients oral tofacitinib at 5 to 10 mg twice daily. Once tofacitinib had been taken for 6 to 18 months, 6 months off drug followed.

The germline V gene has CDR1 SGHTA and CDR2 FQGNSA. The J segment lost 3 bases and the V segment lost 7 bases, leaving 13 bases of the junction unmatched. CDR3 size: 16 residues. Lesional scalp punch biopsies and peripheral blood were collected from alopecia areata patients. In each case, RNA was isolated and then reverse transcribed into cDNA as the sequencing template. Profiled with immunoSEQ multiplex PCR; TCRdb holds only in-frame clones, not every one. The sample lists roughly 130,000 clones, roughly 61% occurring once. The V call is TRBV7-2, the J call TRBJ1-2, with 8 bases matching TRBD1. This specimen consisted of CD4+ T cells sorted from blood, obtained at week 0. The clonotype was recovered from a human donor with alopecia areata. The chain's CDR3 is CASTPPRQGMDYGYTF. The CDR3 coding sequence is TGTGCCAGCACCCCCCCAAGACAGGGGATGGACTATGGCTACACCTTC.